This T cell receptor beta chain was documented in a study of OX40 agonist ivuxolimab in advanced cancers. Across the whole study: Every 2 weeks, ivuxolimab was infused into the patients intravenously at between 0.01 and 10 mg/kg. Whole-study results and caveats: In the 0.1-3.0 mg/kg groups, partial responders showed among the lowest expansion.

A word on this clone: Its specificity is unknown.

At cycle 4 day 1, cycle 7 day 1, and baseline, blood was sampled. Assay: immunoSEQ multiplex PCR; the TCRdb copy retains only in-frame clones and omits some. Of more than 70,000 clones listed, approximately 82% are singletons. The TCR was taken from an adult with an advanced solid tumor such as melanoma, head and neck, liver or kidney cancer. The specimen was CD4+ or CD8+ T cells sorted from blood, collected in a trial of the OX40 agonist ivuxolimab.

The CDR3 sequence is CASSLALAGSRTEAFF. The CDR3 DNA reads as TGTGCCAGCAGCTTAGCGTTGGCGGGAAGTCGGACTGAAGCTTTCTTT. The V gene is TRBV7-9, the J gene TRBJ1-1; D is uncertain. The V and J ends lost 0 bases and 5 bases respectively, with 16 bases between them. Germline lookup yields CDR1 SEHNR and CDR2 FQNEAQ (reference sequence). This CDR3 is built from 16 residues.